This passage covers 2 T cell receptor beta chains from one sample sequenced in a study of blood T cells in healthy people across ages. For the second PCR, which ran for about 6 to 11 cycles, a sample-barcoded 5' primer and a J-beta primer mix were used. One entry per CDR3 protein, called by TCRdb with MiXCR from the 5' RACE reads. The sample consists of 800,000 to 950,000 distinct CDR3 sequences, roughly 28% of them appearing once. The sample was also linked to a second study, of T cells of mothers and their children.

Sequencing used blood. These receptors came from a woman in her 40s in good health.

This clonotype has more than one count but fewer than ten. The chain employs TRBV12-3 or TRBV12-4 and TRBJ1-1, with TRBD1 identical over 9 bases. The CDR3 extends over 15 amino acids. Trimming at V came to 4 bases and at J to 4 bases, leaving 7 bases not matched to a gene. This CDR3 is CASSSRDRASTEAFF. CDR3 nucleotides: TGTGCCAGCAGTTCCCGGGACAGGGCTAGCACTGAAGCTTTCTTT.

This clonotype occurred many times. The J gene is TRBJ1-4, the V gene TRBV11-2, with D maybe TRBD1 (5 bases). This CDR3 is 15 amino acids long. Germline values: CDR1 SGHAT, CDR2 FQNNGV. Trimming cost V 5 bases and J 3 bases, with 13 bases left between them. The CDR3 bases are TGTGCCAGCAGCCACCCAGGGATGGCTAATGAAAAACTGTTTTTT. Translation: CASSHPGMANEKLFF.